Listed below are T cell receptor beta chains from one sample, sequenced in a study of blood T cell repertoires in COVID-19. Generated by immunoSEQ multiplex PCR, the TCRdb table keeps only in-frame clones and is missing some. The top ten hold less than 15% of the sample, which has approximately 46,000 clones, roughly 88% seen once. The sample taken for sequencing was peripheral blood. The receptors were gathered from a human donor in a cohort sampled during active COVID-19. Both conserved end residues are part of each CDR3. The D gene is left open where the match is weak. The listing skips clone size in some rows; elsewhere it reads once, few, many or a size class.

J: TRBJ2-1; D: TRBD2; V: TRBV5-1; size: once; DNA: TGCGCCAGCAGCTTCCTGGGGACTAGTAGGTACAATGAGCAGTTCTTC; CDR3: CASSFLGTSRYNEQFF
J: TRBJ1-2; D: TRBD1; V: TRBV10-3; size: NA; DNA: TGTGCCATCAGCGAAATGACAGGGTCCTATGGCTACACCTTC; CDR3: CAISEMTGSYGYTF
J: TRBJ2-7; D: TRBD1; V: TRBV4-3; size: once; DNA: TGCGCCAGCAGCCAAGCCATCGGACAGGGTGGGCACGAGCAGTACTTC; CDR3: CASSQAIGQGGHEQYF
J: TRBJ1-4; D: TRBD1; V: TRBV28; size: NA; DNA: TGTGCCAGCAGTTCAGGGGGCGTAAGGGAAAAACTGTTTTTT; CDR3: CASSSGGVREKLFF
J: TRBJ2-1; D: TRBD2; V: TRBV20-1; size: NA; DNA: TGCAGTGCTAGAGGCGGGGGGGAGCAGTTCTTC; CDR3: CSARGGGEQFF
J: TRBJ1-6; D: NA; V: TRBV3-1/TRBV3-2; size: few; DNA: TGTGCCAGCAGCCAAGGGGCAGGGCGAGGTTCACCCCTCCACTTT; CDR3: CASSQGAGRGSPLHF
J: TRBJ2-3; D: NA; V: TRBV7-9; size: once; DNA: TGTGCCAGCAGCTCCCTGGCCACAGATACGCAGTATTTT; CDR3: CASSSLATDTQYF
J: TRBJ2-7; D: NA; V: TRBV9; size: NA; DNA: TGTGCCAGCAGCGTAGCAGGCAGGGGGGACGAGCAGTACTTC; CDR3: CASSVAGRGDEQYF
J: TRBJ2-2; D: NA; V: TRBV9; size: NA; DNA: TGTGCCAGCAGCGTAGGCGGGGTGTTGAGCACCGGGGAGCTGTTTTTT; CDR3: CASSVGGVLSTGELFF
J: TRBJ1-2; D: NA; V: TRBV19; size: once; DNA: TGTGCCAGTAGTATCAACAGGGATCATGGCTACACCTTC; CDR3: CASSINRDHGYTF
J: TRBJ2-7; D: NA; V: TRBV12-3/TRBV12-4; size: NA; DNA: TGTGCCAGCGGGTTGACAGGCTCCTACGAGCAGTACTTC; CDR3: CASGLTGSYEQYF
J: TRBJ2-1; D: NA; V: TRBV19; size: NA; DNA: TGTGCCAGTAGTATTTGGCACCGCTCCTACAATGAGCAGTTCTTC; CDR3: CASSIWHRSYNEQFF
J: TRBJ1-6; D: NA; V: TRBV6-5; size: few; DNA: TGTGCCAGCAGTTACCGAAGGGGGACTTCACCCCTCCACTTT; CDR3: CASSYRRGTSPLHF
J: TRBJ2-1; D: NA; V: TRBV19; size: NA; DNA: TGTGCCAGTAGACCCCCGGGAATCCGAAATGAGCAGTTCTTC; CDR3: CASRPPGIRNEQFF
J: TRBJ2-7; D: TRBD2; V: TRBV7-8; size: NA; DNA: TGTGCCAGCAGCTTAGGGGGGGGCTCCTACGAGCAGTACTTC; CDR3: CASSLGGGSYEQYF
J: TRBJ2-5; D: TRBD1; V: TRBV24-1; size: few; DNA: TGTGCCACCAGTGAGACAGGGGGTAGGCAGACCCAGTACTTC; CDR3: CATSETGGRQTQYF
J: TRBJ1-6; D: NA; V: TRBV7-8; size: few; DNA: TGTGCCAGCAGGATACAGAGCTCCTATAATTCACCCCTCCACTTT; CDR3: CASRIQSSYNSPLHF
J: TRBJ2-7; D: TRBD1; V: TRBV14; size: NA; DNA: TGTGCCAGCAGCCTACAGGGGGGCGAGCAGTACTTC; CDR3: CASSLQGGEQYF
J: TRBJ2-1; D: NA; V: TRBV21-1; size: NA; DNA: TGTGCCAGCAGCAAAGATCCGCGCTGGCGGGGGGGGGATGAGCAGTTCTTC; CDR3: CASSKDPRWRGGDEQFF
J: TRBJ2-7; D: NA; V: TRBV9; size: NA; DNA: TGTGCCAGCAGCGTAGGGCAGGGGATCTCCTACGAGCAGTACTTC; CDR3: CASSVGQGISYEQYF
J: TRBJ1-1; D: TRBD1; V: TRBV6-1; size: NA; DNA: TGTGCCAGCAGTGACCCGGGACAGGGATTTTTTACTGAAGCTTTCTTT; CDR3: CASSDPGQGFFTEAFF
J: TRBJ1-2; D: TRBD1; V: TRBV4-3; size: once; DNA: TGCGCCAGCAGCCAAGGGACAGGGCGGGATAGCTATGGCTACACCTTC; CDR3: CASSQGTGRDSYGYTF
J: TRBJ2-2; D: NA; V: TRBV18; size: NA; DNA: TGTGCCAGCTCCCCCCCCAGGATAAACACCGGGGAGCTGTTTTTT; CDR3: CASSPPRINTGELFF
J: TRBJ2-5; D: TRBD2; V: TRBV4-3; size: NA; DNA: TGCGCCAGCAGCCAAGCAGGAGGGCGGGGGGAGACCCAGTACTTC; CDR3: CASSQAGGRGETQYF
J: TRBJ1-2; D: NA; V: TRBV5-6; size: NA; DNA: TGTGCCAGCAGCATGTCGGGACACCCCCCGAACTATGGCTACACCTTC; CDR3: CASSMSGHPPNYGYTF
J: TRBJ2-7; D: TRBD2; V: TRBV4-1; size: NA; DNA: TGCGCCAGCAGCCAAGTCATAGCGGGGGGGTACGAGCAGTACTTC; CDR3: CASSQVIAGGYEQYF
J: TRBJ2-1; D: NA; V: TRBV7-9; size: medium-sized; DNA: TGTGCCAGCAGCTTAGTGGAAGGGGGGGCCCACGATGAGCAGTTCTTC; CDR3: CASSLVEGGAHDEQFF
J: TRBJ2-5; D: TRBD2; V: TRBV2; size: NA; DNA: TGTGCCAGTACGCTGGGGCTAGCGGGGGGGCAAGAGACCCAGTACTTC; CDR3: CASTLGLAGGQETQYF
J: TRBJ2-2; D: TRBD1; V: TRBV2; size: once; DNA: TGTGCCAGCACGAAGGGACAGGGAAACACCGGGGAGCTGTTTTTT; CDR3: CASTKGQGNTGELFF
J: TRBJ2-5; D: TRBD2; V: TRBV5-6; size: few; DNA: TGTGCCAGCAGCTTGCTCAGCGGGGGGGAAGAGACCCAGTACTTC; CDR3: CASSLLSGGEETQYF
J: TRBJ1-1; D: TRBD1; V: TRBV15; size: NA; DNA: TGTGCCACCATCCGGGACAGGGGGCCGAACACTGAAGCTTTCTTT; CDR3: CATIRDRGPNTEAFF
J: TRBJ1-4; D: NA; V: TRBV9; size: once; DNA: TGTGCCAGCAGCGTAGGAAGGAGCACGTGGGATGAAAAACTGTTTTTT; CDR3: CASSVGRSTWDEKLFF
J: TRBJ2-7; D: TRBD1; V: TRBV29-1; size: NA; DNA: TGCAGCGTTGACGGGGACAGGGGTGCCTACGAGCAGTACTTC; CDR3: CSVDGDRGAYEQYF
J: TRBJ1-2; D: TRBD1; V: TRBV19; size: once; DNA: TGTGCCAGTAGTAGACAGACAGGGGGAACCTATGGCTACACCTTC; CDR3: CASSRQTGGTYGYTF
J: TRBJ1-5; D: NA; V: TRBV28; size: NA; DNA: TGTGCCAGCAGTTTAGGGCAGCCTTCCAATCAGCCCCAGCATTTT; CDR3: CASSLGQPSNQPQHF
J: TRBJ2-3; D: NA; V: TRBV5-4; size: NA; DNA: TGTGCCAGCAGATGGGGGGGGCCGGGCACAGATACGCAGTATTTT; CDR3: CASRWGGPGTDTQYF
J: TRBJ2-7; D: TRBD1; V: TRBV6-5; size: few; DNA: TGTGCCAGCAGCCCCACAGACAGGGGGCTCTACGAGCAGTACTTC; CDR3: CASSPTDRGLYEQYF
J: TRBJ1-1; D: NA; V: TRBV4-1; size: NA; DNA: TGCGCCAGCAGCCGACCCAGGGCGAACACTGAAGCTTTCTTT; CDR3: CASSRPRANTEAFF
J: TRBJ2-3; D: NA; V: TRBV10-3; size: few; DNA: TGTGCCATCAGTGTACAGGGTGGGGATACGCAGTATTTT; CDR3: CAISVQGGDTQYF
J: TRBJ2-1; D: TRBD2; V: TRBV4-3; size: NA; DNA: TGCGCCAGCAGCCTAGCGGGACCTTACAATGAGCAGTTCTTC; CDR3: CASSLAGPYNEQFF
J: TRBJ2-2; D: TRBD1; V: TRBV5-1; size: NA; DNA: TGCGCCAGCAGCTCCCCGGACAGGGGCACCGGGGAGCTGTTTTTT; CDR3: CASSSPDRGTGELFF
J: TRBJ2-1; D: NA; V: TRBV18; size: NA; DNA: TGTGCCAGCTCCCCCCGACGGGATGGGGTTTTGTTCTTC; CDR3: CASSPRRDGVLFF
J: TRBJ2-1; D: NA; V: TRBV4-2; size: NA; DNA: TGTGCCAGCAGCCAAGAAATAACGGCGGGTTTGGTGGATGAGCAGTTCTTC; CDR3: CASSQEITAGLVDEQFF
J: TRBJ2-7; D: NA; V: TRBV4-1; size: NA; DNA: TGCGCCAGCAGCCAAGCAGCGACAGACACCTACGAGCAGTACTTC; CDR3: CASSQAATDTYEQYF
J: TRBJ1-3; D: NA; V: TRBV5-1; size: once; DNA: TGCGCCAGCAGCTTGGTAGGGGTTGGAAACACCATATATTTT; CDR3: CASSLVGVGNTIYF